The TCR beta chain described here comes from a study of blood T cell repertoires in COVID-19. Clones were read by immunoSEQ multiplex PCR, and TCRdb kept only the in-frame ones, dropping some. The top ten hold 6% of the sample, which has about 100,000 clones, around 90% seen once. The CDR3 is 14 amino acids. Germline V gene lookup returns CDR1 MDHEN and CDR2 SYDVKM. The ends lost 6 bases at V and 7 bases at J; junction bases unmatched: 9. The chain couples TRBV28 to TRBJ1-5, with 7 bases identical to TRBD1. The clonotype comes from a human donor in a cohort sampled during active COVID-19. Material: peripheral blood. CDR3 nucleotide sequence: TGTGCCAGCAGGGATCGACAGGGTATGCAGCCCCAGCATTTT. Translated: CASRDRQGMQPQHF.